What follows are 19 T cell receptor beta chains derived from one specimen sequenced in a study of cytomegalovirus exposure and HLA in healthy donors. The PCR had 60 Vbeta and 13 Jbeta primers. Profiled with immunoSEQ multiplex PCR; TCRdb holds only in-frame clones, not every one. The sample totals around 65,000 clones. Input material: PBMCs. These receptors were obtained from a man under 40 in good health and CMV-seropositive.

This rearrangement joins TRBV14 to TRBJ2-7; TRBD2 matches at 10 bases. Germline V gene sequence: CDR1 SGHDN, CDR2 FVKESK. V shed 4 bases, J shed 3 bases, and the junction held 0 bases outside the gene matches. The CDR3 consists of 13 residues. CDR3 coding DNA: TGTGCCAGCAGCCGGACTAGCGGCTACGAGCAGTACTTC. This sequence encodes CASSRTSGYEQYF.

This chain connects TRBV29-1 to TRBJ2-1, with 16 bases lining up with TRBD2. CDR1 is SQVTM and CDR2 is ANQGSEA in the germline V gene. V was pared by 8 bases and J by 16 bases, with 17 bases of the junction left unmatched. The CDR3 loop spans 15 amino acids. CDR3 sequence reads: CSLSGTSGGAGSLFF. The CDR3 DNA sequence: TGCAGCTTATCCGGGACTAGCGGGGGGGCCGGATCCCTTTTCTTC.

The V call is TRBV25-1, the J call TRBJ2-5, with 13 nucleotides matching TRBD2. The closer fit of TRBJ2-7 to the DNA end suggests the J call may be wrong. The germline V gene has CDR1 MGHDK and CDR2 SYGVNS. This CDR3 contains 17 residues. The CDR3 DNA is TGTGCCAGCAGTGCCAGACTAGCGGGGGGAAGCGCCTACGAGCAGTACTTC. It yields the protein CASSARLAGGSAYEQYF.

The CDR3 region is CSGTGSPWDEQFF. CDR3 DNA sequence: TGCAGCGGTACAGGATCCCCTTGGGATGAGCAGTTCTTC. This chain connects TRBV29-1 to TRBJ2-1, with a tentative D call TRBD1 (5 bases). Trimming cost V 7 bases and J 8 bases, with 18 bases left between them. Germline lookup yields CDR1 SQVTM and CDR2 ANQGSEA. The CDR3 covers 13 residues.

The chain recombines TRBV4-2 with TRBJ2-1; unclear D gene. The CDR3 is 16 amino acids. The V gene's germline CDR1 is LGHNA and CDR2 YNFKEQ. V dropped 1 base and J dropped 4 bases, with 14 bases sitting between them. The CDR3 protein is CASSQGDSLPYNEQFF. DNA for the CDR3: TGTGCCAGCAGCCAAGGAGACTCGCTACCTTACAATGAGCAGTTCTTC.

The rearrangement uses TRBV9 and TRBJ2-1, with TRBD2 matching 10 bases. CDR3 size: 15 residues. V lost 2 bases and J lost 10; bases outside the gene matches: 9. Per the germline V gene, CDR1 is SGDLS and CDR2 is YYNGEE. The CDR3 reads CASSVSSGGKGEQFF. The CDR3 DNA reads TGTGCCAGCAGCGTGAGTAGCGGGGGGAAGGGAGAGCAGTTCTTC. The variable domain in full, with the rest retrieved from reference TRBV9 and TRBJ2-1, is DSGVTQTPKHLITATGQRVTLRCSPRSGDLSVYWYQQSLDQGLQFLIQYYNGEERAKGNILERFSAQQFPDLHSELNLSSLELGDSALYFCASSVSSGGKGEQFFGPGTRLTVL.

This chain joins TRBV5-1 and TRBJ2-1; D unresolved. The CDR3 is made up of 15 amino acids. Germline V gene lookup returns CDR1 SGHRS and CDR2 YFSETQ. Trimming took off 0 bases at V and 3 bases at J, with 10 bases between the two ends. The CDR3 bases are TGCGCCAGCAGCTTGGAGGCTAGAGGCTACAATGAGCAGTTCTTC. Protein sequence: CASSLEARGYNEQFF.

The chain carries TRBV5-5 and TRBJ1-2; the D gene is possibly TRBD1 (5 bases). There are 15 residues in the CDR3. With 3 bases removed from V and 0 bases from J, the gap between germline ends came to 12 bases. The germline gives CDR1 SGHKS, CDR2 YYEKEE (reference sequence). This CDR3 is CASSWYRSSNYGYTF. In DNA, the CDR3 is TGTGCCAGCAGCTGGTACAGGAGCTCTAACTATGGCTACACCTTC.

CDR3 in DNA: TGTGCCAGCACCTCAGTGGGCTCCTGGGATGAGCAGTTCTTC. Protein sequence: CASTSVGSWDEQFF. The chain uses TRBV6-1 and TRBJ2-1; no reliable D call. Trimming stripped 7 bases from V and 8 bases from J, with 18 bases between. The CDR3 is made up of 14 amino acids. Germline assignment: CDR1 MNHNS and CDR2 SASEGT.

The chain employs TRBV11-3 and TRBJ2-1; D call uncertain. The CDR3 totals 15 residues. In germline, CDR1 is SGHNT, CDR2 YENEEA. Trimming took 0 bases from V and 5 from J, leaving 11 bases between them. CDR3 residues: CASSLDPLSHNEQFF. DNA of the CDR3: TGTGCCAGCAGCTTAGATCCCCTATCCCACAATGAGCAGTTCTTC.

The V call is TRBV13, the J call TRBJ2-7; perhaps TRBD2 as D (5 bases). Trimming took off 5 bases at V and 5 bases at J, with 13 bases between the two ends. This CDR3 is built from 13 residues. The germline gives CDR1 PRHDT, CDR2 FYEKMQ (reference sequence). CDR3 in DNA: TGTGCCAGCAGCAGACCCTCCGGGGACGAGCAGTACTTC. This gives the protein CASSRPSGDEQYF.

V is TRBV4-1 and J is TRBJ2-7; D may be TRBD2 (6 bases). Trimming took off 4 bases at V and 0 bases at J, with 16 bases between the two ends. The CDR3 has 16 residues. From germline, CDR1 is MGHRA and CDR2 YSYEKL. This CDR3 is CASSRDSFGGSYEQYF. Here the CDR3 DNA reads TGCGCCAGCAGCCGGGACTCGTTTGGGGGCTCCTACGAGCAGTACTTC.

The CDR3 loop is CASSVVGSSTDTQYF. The CDR3, as DNA: TGTGCCAGCAGCGTAGTGGGCTCTAGCACAGATACGCAGTATTTT. The chain has TRBV9 and TRBJ2-3; D is uncertain. V was cut by 0 bases and J by 0 bases, with 8 bases left in between. The length of the CDR3 is 15 residues. Germline V gene lookup returns CDR1 SGDLS and CDR2 YYNGEE.

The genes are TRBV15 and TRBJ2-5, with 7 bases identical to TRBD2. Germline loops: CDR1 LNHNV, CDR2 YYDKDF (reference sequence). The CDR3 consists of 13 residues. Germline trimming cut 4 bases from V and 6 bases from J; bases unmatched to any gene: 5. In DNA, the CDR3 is TGTGCCACCAGCACGGTACTAGCGAAGACCCAGTACTTC. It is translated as CATSTVLAKTQYF.

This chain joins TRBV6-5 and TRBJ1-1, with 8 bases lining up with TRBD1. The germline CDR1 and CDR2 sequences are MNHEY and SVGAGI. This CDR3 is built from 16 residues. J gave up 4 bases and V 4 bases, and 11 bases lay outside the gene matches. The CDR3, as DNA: TGTGCCAGCAGTTTAGACAGGGGACCTGGGGTCACTGAAGCTTTCTTT. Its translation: CASSLDRGPGVTEAFF.

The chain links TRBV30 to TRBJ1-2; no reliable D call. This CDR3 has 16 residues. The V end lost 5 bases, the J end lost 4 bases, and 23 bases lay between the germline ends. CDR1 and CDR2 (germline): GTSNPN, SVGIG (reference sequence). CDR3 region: CAWSRWQETSIYGYTF. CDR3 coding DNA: TGTGCCTGGTCAAGATGGCAGGAAACTTCAATCTATGGCTACACCTTC.

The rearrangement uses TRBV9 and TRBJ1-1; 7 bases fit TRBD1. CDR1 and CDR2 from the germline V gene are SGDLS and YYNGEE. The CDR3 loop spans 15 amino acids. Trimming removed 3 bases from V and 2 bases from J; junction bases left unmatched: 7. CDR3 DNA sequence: TGTGCCAGCAGCGCGAGGGACAGTCCTAACACTGAAGCTTTCTTT. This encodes CASSARDSPNTEAFF.

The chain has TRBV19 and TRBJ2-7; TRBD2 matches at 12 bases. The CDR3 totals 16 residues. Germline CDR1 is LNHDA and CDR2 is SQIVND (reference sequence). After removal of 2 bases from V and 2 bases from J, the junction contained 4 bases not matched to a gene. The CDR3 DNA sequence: TGTGCCAGTAGTATACCCCTAGCGGGAGGGACCTACGAGCAGTACTTC. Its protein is CASSIPLAGGTYEQYF.

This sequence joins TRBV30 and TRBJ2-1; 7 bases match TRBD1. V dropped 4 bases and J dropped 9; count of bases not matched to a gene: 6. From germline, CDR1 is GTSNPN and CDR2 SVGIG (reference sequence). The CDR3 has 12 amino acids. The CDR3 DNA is TGTGCCTGGATTCCGACAGGGACTGAGCAGTTCTTC. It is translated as CAWIPTGTEQFF. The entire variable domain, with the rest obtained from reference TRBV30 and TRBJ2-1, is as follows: SQTIHQWPATLVQPVGSPLSLECTVEGTSNPNLYWYRQAAGRGLQLLFYSVGIGQISSEVPQNLSASRPQDRQFILSSKKLLLSDSGFYLCAWIPTGTEQFFGPGTRLTVL.